The sequence of this T cell receptor (beta chain) was determined in a study of metastatic and nonmetastatic thyroid tumors. Overall study context: Comparison of repertoires was carried out across blood and tumor or nodule tissue from malignant and benign thyroid patients. Findings and limits, study-wide: According to reports, the diversity of TCR beta was significantly higher in malignant thyroid tumors than in benign nodules, and this held in both blood and tumor samples.

A word on this clone: The antigen is undetermined.

As handled by the study authors: Researchers built a distant-metastasis classifier for papillary thyroid cancer that drew on CDR3 differences across clinicopathological groups. MiXCR re-clonotyped the PCR reads for TCRdb. None of the V and J calls come from the authors' own analysis; TCRdb made them. The profile shows 15,000 to 20,000 clones, 37% of them singletons. Germline V gene data show CDR1 as MDHEN and CDR2 as SYDVKM. Trimming removed 5 bases from V and 5 bases from J, with 10 bases in between. The CDR3 totals 12 residues. Not a single patient had been given any form of treatment at any point before undergoing thyroid surgery.

Specimen: tumor tissue. The source is a female donor with papillary thyroid cancer or a benign thyroid nodule (not recorded which). Some clones in this sample may be carry-over from other donors' samples. The rearrangement uses TRBV28 and TRBJ2-7, with a weak D call TRBD2 (6 bases). The CDR3 DNA sequence: TGTGCCAGCAGTCCACGGGGGAACGAGCAGTACTTC. Amino acid sequence: CASSPRGNEQYF.